A single sample is the source of the 30 T cell receptor beta chains below, sequenced in a study of T-cell memory formation after mild COVID-19. In TCRdb, the 5' RACE reads were re-called with MiXCR into one record per CDR3 protein. The sample records around 450,000 distinct CDR3 sequences, 20% being singletons. Input material: PBMCs or a T cell subset sorted from them (not recorded which). These TCRs come from an adult woman who had mild COVID-19 (a few samples of this study predate the infection). Cell type and time point are not known.

V usage is TRBV5-4 and J usage is TRBJ2-1, with 10 bases aligning to TRBD2. The J segment lost 7 bases and the V segment lost 0 bases, leaving 7 bases of the junction unmatched. The germline V gene encodes CDR1 SGHNT and CDR2 YYREEE (reference sequence). There are 16 residues in the CDR3. CDR3 in amino acids: CASSLAASGSQNEQFF. CDR3 DNA: TGTGCCAGCAGCTTGGCGGCTAGCGGGAGCCAGAATGAGCAGTTCTTC.

This chain links TRBV9 with TRBJ1-1; D is possibly TRBD1 (5 bases). The length of the CDR3 is 16 residues. The germline V gene has CDR1 SGDLS and CDR2 YYNGEE. V lost 0 bases to trimming and J lost 1 base, with 13 bases between them. The CDR3 sequence is CASSVDVDRSNTEAFF. In DNA form, the CDR3 reads TGTGCCAGCAGCGTAGACGTCGACAGATCGAACACTGAAGCTTTCTTT.

This clonotype was seen many times. The V gene is TRBV20-1, the J gene TRBJ2-7; D is unclear. The CDR3 length is 11 residues. Germline lookup yields CDR1 DFQATT and CDR2 SNEGSKA (reference sequence). The V and J ends lost 6 bases and 2 bases respectively, with 8 bases between them. CDR3 protein: CSAGKTYEQYF. Here the CDR3 DNA reads TGCAGTGCCGGCAAAACCTACGAGCAGTACTTC.

The genes are TRBV7-2 and TRBJ2-7; TRBD2 aligns across 12 bases. This CDR3 is built from 18 residues. Germline V gene lookup returns CDR1 SGHTA and CDR2 FQGNSA. V shed 2 bases and J 5 bases; nucleotides not matched to a gene: 13. The CDR3 DNA reads TGTGCCAGCAGCTTAAGAACTAGCGGGAGGATTCGTCCCGACGAGCAGTACTTC. Translation gives CASSLRTSGRIRPDEQYF.

The V call is TRBV5-1, the J call TRBJ1-2, with D possibly matching TRBD1 (6 bases). Germline V gene lookup returns CDR1 SGHRS and CDR2 YFSETQ. The CDR3 runs 16 residues. Trimming pared 4 bases from V and 1 base from J, leaving 17 bases between. The CDR3 sequence is CASSETPGAVNYGYTF. In DNA form, the CDR3 reads TGCGCCAGCAGCGAGACTCCAGGGGCCGTTAACTATGGCTACACCTTC.

The chain couples TRBV12-3 or TRBV12-4 to TRBJ2-7; no clear D. The CDR3 extends over 13 amino acids. Trimming cost V 5 bases and J 2 bases, with 10 bases left between them. In nucleotides, the CDR3 is TGTGCCAGCAGTCCCCACACAGCCTACGAGCAGTACTTC. It translates to CASSPHTAYEQYF.

The genes are TRBV2 and TRBJ2-7; D is unresolved. Germline V gene data show CDR1 as SNHLY and CDR2 as FYNNEI. The CDR3 sequence is 11 residues long. V lost 3 bases and J 6 bases, leaving 6 bases between the germline ends. The CDR3 nucleotides read TGTGCCAGCAGTGAGGCCAGCGAGCAGTACTTC. Amino acids: CASSEASEQYF. The whole variable domain, remainder taken from reference TRBV2 and TRBJ2-7, is EPEVTQTPSHQVTQMGQEVILRCVPISNHLYFYWYRQILGQKVEFLVSFYNNEISEKSEIFDDQFSVERPDGSNFTLKIRSTKLEDSAMYFCASSEASEQYFGPGTRLTVT.

The chain uses TRBV25-1 and TRBJ1-2; D not certain. The CDR3 is made up of 15 amino acids. Germline assignment: CDR1 MGHDK and CDR2 SYGVNS. Between the trimmed V and J ends, which lost 6 bases and 5 bases, there was a span of 19 bases. CDR3 loop: CASRGWHSEGYGYTF. CDR3 coding DNA: TGTGCCAGCAGGGGGTGGCACTCTGAAGGGTATGGCTACACCTTC.

This clonotype has at least ten counts. V usage is TRBV7-9 and J usage is TRBJ2-3; D is tentatively TRBD1 or TRBD2 (7 bases each). CDR3 size: 17 residues. Trimming left V 3 bases short and J 0 bases short, with 16 bases between. The V gene's germline CDR1 is SEHNR and CDR2 FQNEAQ (reference sequence). The CDR3 protein is CASSFPLQGGSTDTQYF. For the CDR3, the DNA is TGTGCCAGCAGCTTCCCCCTTCAGGGGGGGAGCACAGATACGCAGTATTTT.

This clonotype has just a few counts. J is TRBJ2-7 and V is TRBV10-3; 10 bases fit TRBD2. There are 17 residues in the CDR3. CDR1 is ENHRY, CDR2 SYGVKD, per germline. The V and J ends lost 4 bases and 5 bases, in that order; junction bases with no gene match: 14. In DNA form, the CDR3 reads TGTGCCATCAGTGCGTCAGACCCTAGCGGGGGAAGAAACGAGCAGTACTTC. Encoded protein: CAISASDPSGGRNEQYF.

A few counts support this clonotype. The genes are TRBV7-6 and TRBJ2-1; TRBD2 matches 10 bases. The V segment lost 4 bases and the J segment 9 bases; nucleotides outside the gene matches: 12. CDR3 size: 16 residues. CDR1 and CDR2 from the germline V gene are SGHVS and FNYEAQ. CDR3 DNA: TGTGCCAGCAGCTCTGTTCTAGCGGGAGTACGACGTGAGCAGTTCTTC. This gives the protein CASSSVLAGVRREQFF. The full variable domain, completed using reference TRBV7-6 and TRBJ2-1, is GAGVSQSPRYKVTKRGQDVALRCDPISGHVSLYWYRQALGQGPEFLTYFNYEAQQDKSGLPNDRFSAERPEGSISTLTIQRTEQRDSAMYRCASSSVLAGVRREQFFGPGTRLTVL.

V usage is TRBV12-3 or TRBV12-4 and J usage is TRBJ2-1; the match to TRBD2 covers 8 bases. Trimming at V came to 6 bases and at J to 8 bases, leaving 12 bases not matched to a gene. CDR3 length equals 15 residues. The CDR3 DNA reads as TGTGCCAGCAGCCCCTTTACGGGAGGGCCGGATGAGCAGTTCTTC. Amino acid sequence: CASSPFTGGPDEQFF.

This sequence joins TRBV20-1 and TRBJ2-5; 7 bases are a match to TRBD2. V shed 0 bases, J shed 4 bases, and the junction held 5 bases outside the gene matches. The germline CDR1 and CDR2 sequences are DFQATT and SNEGSKA (reference sequence). The CDR3 sequence is 14 residues long. CDR3 in amino acids: CSARDGRGLETQYF. CDR3 nucleotides: TGCAGTGCTAGAGATGGGAGGGGCTTAGAGACCCAGTACTTC.

This clonotype was recorded a few times. The gene calls are TRBV20-1 and TRBJ2-7, with 8 positions matching TRBD2. Losses at the gene ends were 1 base for V and 1 base for J; bases not matched to a gene: 3. CDR3 length equals 14 residues. CDR1 is DFQATT and CDR2 is SNEGSKA in the germline V gene (reference sequence). The CDR3 loop reads CSARVPSGSYEQYF. The CDR3 DNA reads TGCAGTGCTAGAGTCCCTAGCGGGTCCTACGAGCAGTACTTC.

The CDR3 protein is CASSMGQRVTQYF. The CDR3 nucleotides are TGTGCCAGCAGCATGGGACAACGTGTGACCCAGTACTTC. The chain links TRBV7-2 to TRBJ2-5; TRBD1 might be the D (6 bases). Germline V gene sequence: CDR1 SGHTA, CDR2 FQGNSA. The V end lost 5 bases, the J end lost 7 bases, and 14 bases lay between the germline ends. There are 13 residues in the CDR3.

This clonotype was observed many times. One end of the junction varies from germline; a read error may be responsible. The chain combines TRBV5-1 with TRBJ1-5; D is unclear. This CDR3 has 13 amino acids. Germline CDR1 reads SGHRS; CDR2 reads YFSETQ. The CDR3 loop is CASSLAPNQPQHF. As DNA, the CDR3 is TGTGCCAGCAGCTTAGCTCCAAATCAGCCCCAGCATTTT.

This clonotype was seen a few times. The J gene is TRBJ1-2, the V gene TRBV7-2; 8 bases fit TRBD1. V lost 2 bases to trimming and J lost 6 bases; unmatched junction nucleotides: 2. Germline V lookup: CDR1 SGHTA, CDR2 FQGNSA. This CDR3 contains 13 residues. The CDR3: CASSLQGANGYTF. Here the CDR3 DNA reads TGTGCCAGCAGCTTACAGGGGGCGAATGGCTACACCTTC.

V gene TRBV6-4 combines with J gene TRBJ2-3; TRBD1 is a possible D gene (6 bases). Germline lookup yields CDR1 MRHNA and CDR2 SNTAGT. V was trimmed by 0 bases and J by 2 bases, leaving 9 bases between them. CDR3 size: 15 residues. CDR3 sequence reads: CASSDSAGATDTQYF. CDR3 nucleotides: TGTGCCAGCAGTGACTCCGCAGGGGCCACAGATACGCAGTATTTT.

This clonotype was detected a few times. V is TRBV21-1 and J is TRBJ2-3. TRBV21-1 is assigned pseudogene status. The CDR3 runs to 18 residues. This chain's CDR3 is CASSKSSRRQEMTDTQYF. In DNA, the CDR3 is TGTGCCAGCAGCAAATCCAGTAGGCGTCAAGAGATGACAGATACGCAGTATTTT.

The V call is TRBV7-2, the J call TRBJ2-1; TRBD2 agrees at 8 bases. V dropped 3 bases and J dropped 4; count of bases not matched to a gene: 5. The CDR3 has 15 amino acids. Germline CDR1 and CDR2: SGHTA and FQGNSA. In DNA form, the CDR3 reads TGTGCCAGCAGCTTTAGCGGGAACCCTTACAATGAGCAGTTCTTC. It translates to CASSFSGNPYNEQFF.

Notes on this clonotype: A junction boundary mismatches the germline segment, possibly from a read error. The rearrangement uses TRBV7-9 and TRBJ1-1; D is ambiguous. The CDR3 loop spans 11 amino acids. CDR1 and CDR2 (germline): SEHNR, FQNEAQ (reference sequence). Here the CDR3 reads CVSSFGSEAFF. The CDR3 coding sequence is TGTGTCAGCAGCTTTGGCTCTGAAGCTTTCTTT.

This clonotype came up a few times. The genes are TRBV2 and TRBJ2-1; tentative D call: TRBD2 (6 bases). The germline gives CDR1 SNHLY, CDR2 FYNNEI. V was pared by 7 bases and J by 1 base, with 8 bases between. The length of the CDR3 is 13 residues. For the CDR3, the DNA is TGTGCCAGCATAGCGGTTTCCTACAATGAGCAGTTCTTC. This sequence encodes CASIAVSYNEQFF.

V usage is TRBV29-1 and J usage is TRBJ1-1; 8 bases are shared with TRBD1. In germline, CDR1 is SQVTM, CDR2 ANQGSEA. CDR3 size: 12 residues. V shed 6 bases and J 5 bases; nucleotides not matched to a gene: 5. The CDR3 here is CSVLGQVTEAFF. CDR3 sequence (DNA): TGCAGCGTGCTGGGACAGGTGACTGAAGCTTTCTTT.

This clonotype was observed once. The CDR3 DNA reads as TGTGCCAGCTCACCGCTAGCTTCTGAGCAGTTCTTC. This translates into CASSPLASEQFF. The V and J genes are TRBV18 and TRBJ2-1, with D possibly TRBD2 on 5 matching bases. V was shortened by 3 bases and J by 9 bases, with 9 bases between the two germline ends. This CDR3 region has 12 residues. Looked up from germline, CDR1 is KGHSH and CDR2 is LQKENI.

This clonotype was picked up many times. The rearrangement links TRBV27 to TRBJ1-5; a weak D match, TRBD1 (5 bases). Germline V gene sequence: CDR1 MNHEY, CDR2 SMNVEV (reference sequence). Trimming stripped 2 bases from V and 2 bases from J, with 13 bases between. The CDR3 loop spans 16 amino acids. The CDR3: CASSLGGAIGNQPQHF. DNA of the CDR3: TGTGCCAGCAGTTTAGGAGGGGCCATTGGCAATCAGCCCCAGCATTTT.

The table lists this clonotype with a few counts. J is TRBJ1-2 and V is TRBV5-6; D perhaps matches TRBD1 (6 bases). Germline CDR1 and CDR2: SGHDT and YYEEEE. The V end was cut by 4 bases, the J end by 4 bases, with 14 bases between. This CDR3 spans 14 amino acids. The CDR3, as DNA: TGTGCCAGCAGCCAGGAGGGCAGGGGCTATGGCTACACCTTC. Protein: CASSQEGRGYGYTF.

This clonotype was recorded at least ten times. This sequence joins TRBV5-1 and TRBJ2-7, with a tentative D call TRBD1 (5 bases). The CDR3 extends over 12 amino acids. With 4 bases removed from V and 7 bases from J, the gap between germline ends came to 12 bases. In germline, CDR1 is SGHRS, CDR2 YFSETQ. The CDR3 here is CASSTRAGEQYF. The CDR3 nucleotides are TGCGCCAGCAGCACCAGGGCTGGGGAGCAGTACTTC.

V usage is TRBV29-1 and J usage is TRBJ1-2; TRBD1 matches at 9 bases. V trimming: 2 bases; J trimming: 4 bases; junction bases outside the gene matches: 5. This CDR3 spans 14 amino acids. Germline values: CDR1 SQVTM, CDR2 ANQGSEA. The CDR3 nucleotides are TGCAGCGTTGAACCCGGGACAGGGCGCTATGGCTACACCTTC. Its protein product is CSVEPGTGRYGYTF.

This clonotype showed up just a few times. The rearrangement joins TRBV7-3 to TRBJ1-1; D is undetermined. This CDR3 region has 13 residues. V gave up 3 bases and J gave up 10 bases, with 15 bases separating them. The germline gives CDR1 SGHTA, CDR2 FQGTGA. CDR3 amino acids: CASSLDQQGSAFF. In DNA form, the CDR3 reads TGTGCCAGCAGCTTGGACCAACAAGGCTCAGCTTTCTTT.

The rearrangement links TRBV12-3 or TRBV12-4 to TRBJ2-7; D may be TRBD2 (5 bases). V shed 6 bases and J shed 0 bases, with 18 bases lying between them. The CDR3 spans 16 residues. CDR3 sequence: CASSPIGSSGSYEQYF. In DNA form, the CDR3 reads TGTGCCAGCAGCCCGATTGGGAGTTCGGGCTCCTACGAGCAGTACTTC.